This record looks at one T cell receptor beta chain sequence and its context. The data were obtained in a study of beta chain features in type 1 diabetes. Of the isolated RNA, all was reverse transcribed, and so the sequenced material was expressed TCRB transcripts. Millions of reads were obtained on average from naive, central memory and regulatory T cell samples. Generated by immunoSEQ multiplex PCR, the TCRdb table keeps only in-frame clones and is missing some. The data show 900,000 or so clones, roughly 15% seen once. CDR1 MNHEY and CDR2 SMNVEV come from the germline V gene (reference sequence). This CDR3 is built from 15 residues. The V gene end was trimmed by 5 bases and the J gene end by 6 bases; junction bases not matched to a gene: 8.

This clonotype was sampled from a woman between 18 and 30 years old in good health. The sequenced sample was naive CD4+ T cells from blood. J is TRBJ2-3 and V is TRBV27, with 10 positions matching TRBD2. The CDR3 region is CASSDLAGVADTQYF. The CDR3 DNA follows: TGTGCCAGCAGTGATCTAGCGGGAGTTGCCGATACGCAGTATTTT.